These 15 T cell receptor beta chains originate from one sample sequenced in a study of T cell repertoires in cytomegalovirus infection. TCRdb re-derived calls from the reads in MiXCR, one entry per CDR3 protein. The repertoire consists of around 300,000 distinct CDR3 sequences, with around 25% occurring once and the leading ten covering roughly 13%. Their antigens remain unidentified. The specimen was cultured PBMCs, collected from culture after CMV antigen stimulation. These receptors were obtained from a human donor in good health (CMV status not recorded). Some clones in this sample may be carry-over from other donors' samples.

This clonotype was seen a few times. V usage is TRBV5-6 and J usage is TRBJ2-7; a weak D match, TRBD2 (5 bases). Germline V gives CDR1 SGHDT, CDR2 YYEEEE. Trimming removed 2 bases from V and 2 bases from J, with 17 bases in between. CDR3 length: 16 amino acids. CDR3 region: CASSLGPGKETYEQYV. The CDR3 DNA follows: TGTGCCAGCAGCTTAGGGCCGGGGAAGGAAACCTACGAGCAGTACGTC.

V and J are TRBV11-2 and TRBJ2-5; D gene ambiguous. There are 15 residues in the CDR3. V was pared by 7 bases and J by 4 bases, with 19 bases between. Per germline, CDR1 SGHAT and CDR2 FQNNGV. The CDR3 region is CASTPVGLGRETQYF. The CDR3 nucleotides read TGTGCCAGCACCCCGGTGGGTCTGGGTCGAGAGACCCAGTACTTC.

This chain joins TRBV12-5 and TRBJ2-5; the D is unclear. CDR1 LGHNT and CDR2 FRNRAP come from the germline V gene. Deletions cut 1 base from V and 0 bases from J, with 6 bases between. The CDR3 sequence is 14 residues long. CDR3 loop: CASGLGQHQETQYF. CDR3 DNA sequence: TGTGCTAGTGGTTTGGGGCAGCACCAAGAGACCCAGTACTTC.

The rearrangement uses TRBV10-3 and TRBJ2-7; D is uncertain. Looked up from germline, CDR1 is ENHRY and CDR2 is SYGVKD. The V gene lost 10 bases and the J gene lost 2 bases, with 12 bases spanning the gap. The CDR3 has 12 amino acids. CDR3 sequence: CATRDQAYEQYV. As DNA, the CDR3 is TGTGCCACTCGAGACCAGGCCTACGAGCAGTACGTC.

This clonotype was seen ten or more times. The chain has TRBV7-2 and TRBJ1-2; D is ambiguous. Trimming left V 4 bases short and J 3 bases short, with 15 bases between. The CDR3 runs 15 residues. The V gene's germline CDR1 is SGHTA and CDR2 FQGNSA. CDR3 nucleotides: TGTGCCAGCAGCTCCCCCGGCACGACTTACTATGGCTACACCTTC. Protein sequence: CASSSPGTTYYGYTF.

This clonotype came up a few times. The CDR3 DNA reads as TGTGCCAGCAGCTCCGGACCGGGAGTAAGGGGGGCCAACGTCCTGACTTTC. Translated, it gives CASSSGPGVRGANVLTF. The V gene is TRBV7-9, the J gene TRBJ2-6, with D tentatively TRBD2 (6 bases). This CDR3 region has 17 residues. CDR1 is SEHNR and CDR2 is FQNEAQ in the germline V gene (reference sequence). The V gene lost 4 bases and the J gene lost 4 bases, with 17 bases spanning the gap.

This clonotype appeared a few times. This sequence joins TRBV7-3 and TRBJ1-2; 8 bases match TRBD1. This CDR3 region has 16 residues. V lost 0 bases and J lost 4; bases outside the gene matches: 7. Germline-derived CDR1 and CDR2 are SGHTA and FQGTGA. CDR3 loop: CASSLTGGQGLYGYTF. The CDR3 DNA is TGTGCCAGCAGCTTAACCGGAGGACAGGGACTCTATGGCTACACCTTC.

This clonotype was detected ten times or more. The CDR3 loop is CASSSRLEDTQYF. CDR3 bases: TGTGCCAGCAGCTCCCGACTAGAAGATACGCAGTATTTT. The chain has TRBV11-3 and TRBJ2-3, with D perhaps TRBD2 (6 bases). CDR1 and CDR2 (germline): SGHNT, YENEEA. The V end lost 4 bases, the J end lost 5 bases, and 10 bases lay between the germline ends. The CDR3 contains 13 residues.

This chain uses TRBV7-8 with TRBJ1-1; D is unclear. The CDR3 runs to 14 residues. Trimming shortened V by 5 bases and J by 4 bases, and 14 bases separated the two germline ends. The germline V gene encodes CDR1 SGHVS and CDR2 FQNEAQ. CDR3 DNA sequence: TGTGCCAGCAGCGGTAGTCTACGGACCACTGAAGCTTTCTTT. Amino acid sequence: CASSGSLRTTEAFF. Combining the CDR3 with reference TRBV7-8 and TRBJ1-1 gives the whole variable domain GAGVSQSPRYKVAKRGQDVALRCDPISGHVSLFWYQQALGQGPEFLTYFQNEAQLDKSGLPSDRFFAERPEGSVSTLKIQRTQQEDSAVYLCASSGSLRTTEAFFGQGTRLTVV.

The chain is built from TRBV10-3 and TRBJ1-3; 7 bases fit TRBD1. The V and J ends lost 5 bases and 0 bases, in that order; junction bases with no gene match: 4. Germline CDR1 reads ENHRY; CDR2 reads SYGVKD. This CDR3 is 15 amino acids long. CDR3 loop: CAISRQGLSGNTIYF. In nucleotides, the CDR3 is TGTGCCATCAGTCGACAGGGCCTCTCTGGAAACACCATATATTTT.

This chain joins TRBV6-1 and TRBJ2-1; 8 nucleotides align to TRBD1. Per the germline V gene, CDR1 is MNHNS and CDR2 is SASEGT. CDR3 length: 15 amino acids. Germline trimming cut 6 bases from V and 5 bases from J; bases unmatched to any gene: 9. The CDR3 loop reads CASRRYSTGDNEQFF. The CDR3 DNA reads as TGTGCCAGCAGGCGCTACTCGACAGGGGACAATGAGCAGTTCTTC.

Only a few counts were recorded for this clonotype. This chain links TRBV20-1 with TRBJ1-5, with 7 bases lining up with TRBD1. CDR1 is DFQATT and CDR2 is SNEGSKA in the germline V gene (reference sequence). V trimming: 3 bases; J trimming: 10 bases; junction bases outside the gene matches: 15. This CDR3 is 15 amino acids long. The CDR3 spells CSASPSGQDHRPQHF. The CDR3 DNA sequence: TGCAGTGCTAGCCCCTCCGGACAGGACCATCGACCCCAGCATTTT.

This clonotype appeared many times. The chain recombines TRBV6-1 with TRBJ2-3; 8 positions agree with TRBD2. Germline CDR1 MNHNS, CDR2 SASEGT. The CDR3 length is 15 residues. The junction had 10 bases not matched to a gene; V was cut back by 7 bases and J by 4 bases. The CDR3 sequence is CASKRASGLSDTQYF. The CDR3 region has the DNA TGTGCCAGCAAGCGGGCTAGCGGGCTCTCAGATACGCAGTATTTT.

In this sample, this clonotype turned up many times. This chain uses TRBV7-2 with TRBJ2-5; no firm D call. The V and J ends lost 1 base and 3 bases respectively, with 12 bases between them. The CDR3 totals 15 residues. Germline CDR1 is SGHTA and CDR2 is FQGNSA. CDR3 sequence (DNA): TGTGCCAGCAGCTTAGATGGTAGATTTGAAGAGACCCAGTACTTC. It is translated as CASSLDGRFEETQYF. The full variable domain, completed using reference TRBV7-2 and TRBJ2-5, is GAGVSQSPSNKVTEKGKDVELRCDPISGHTALYWYRQSLGQGLEFLIYFQGNSAPDKSGLPSDRFSAERTGGSVSTLTIQRTQQEDSAVYLCASSLDGRFEETQYFGPGTRLLVL.

The chain uses TRBV19 and TRBJ2-3, with 8 bases matching TRBD2. CDR1 and CDR2 from the germline V gene are LNHDA and SQIVND (reference sequence). V gave up 2 bases and J gave up 7 bases; unmatched junction bases: 5. The CDR3 totals 14 residues. The CDR3 protein is CASSILAGPHTQYF. The CDR3 DNA reads as TGTGCCAGTAGTATATTAGCGGGACCTCATACGCAGTATTTT.